The sequence of this T cell receptor beta chain was determined in a study of identical twins. This CDR3 is 18 amino acids long. V lost 11 bases, J lost 0 bases, and 23 bases lay in between. Using its own MiXCR run on the 5' RACE reads, TCRdb lists one record per CDR3 protein. The data hold roughly 240,000 distinct CDR3 sequences, with about 7% observed a single time. Another study also made use of these data, one on yellow fever vaccine responses in identical twins.

The source is a woman in her late teens or twenties in good health. Sequenced: memory (CD45RO+) T cells sorted from blood. The chain has TRBV12-3 or TRBV12-4 and TRBJ2-6; D remains unclear. CDR3 sequence: CALSLRANPSSGANVLTF. The CDR3 coding sequence is TGTGCCCTCAGTTTAAGGGCAAACCCCTCCTCTGGGGCCAACGTCCTGACTTTC.